One sample yielded the 7 T cell receptor beta chains listed below, sequenced in a study of blood T cell repertoires in COVID-19. Measured with immunoSEQ multiplex PCR; TCRdb has only the in-frame clones, and not every one. The sample shows 160,000 or so clones, approximately 84% of them seen only once. Material: peripheral blood. The origin of the receptors is a woman aged 50 to 65 with COVID-19, enrolled during active disease.

The rearrangement joins TRBV18 to TRBJ1-5, with D unresolved. CDR1 and CDR2 from the germline V gene are KGHSH and LQKENI. Trimming removed 3 bases from V and 4 bases from J, with 10 bases in between. This CDR3 contains 14 residues. CDR3 sequence: CASSPEPLNQPQHF. In DNA form, the CDR3 reads TGTGCCAGCTCACCGGAGCCGCTGAATCAGCCCCAGCATTTT.

The V call is TRBV27, the J call TRBJ2-1, with 7 positions matching TRBD2. The CDR3 runs 15 residues. CDR1 and CDR2 (germline): MNHEY, SMNVEV (reference sequence). The V segment lost 3 bases and the J segment 6 bases; nucleotides outside the gene matches: 8. CDR3 DNA sequence: TGTGCCAGCAGTTTGGGGCCTAGCGGTCTCAATGAGCAGTTCTTC. Encoded protein: CASSLGPSGLNEQFF.

V is TRBV3-1 (or the pseudogene TRBV3-2) and J is TRBJ1-1; no clear D. Germline CDR1 reads LGHDT; CDR2 reads YNNKEL (reference sequence). CDR3 length: 13 amino acids. V lost 1 base to trimming and J lost 5 bases, with 8 bases between them. The CDR3 reads CASSQAEGTEAFF. CDR3 sequence (DNA): TGTGCCAGCAGCCAAGCGGAGGGAACTGAAGCTTTCTTT.

The genes are TRBV2 and TRBJ1-1; TRBD1 agrees at 7 bases. The V gene end was trimmed by 5 bases and the J gene end by 2 bases; junction bases not matched to a gene: 5. The V gene's germline CDR1 is SNHLY and CDR2 FYNNEI. CDR3 length: 14 amino acids. The CDR3 sequence is CASSLQGGNTEAFF. CDR3 DNA sequence: TGTGCCAGCAGTCTCCAGGGGGGAAACACTGAAGCTTTCTTT. Variable domain in full (rest from reference TRBV2 and TRBJ1-1): EPEVTQTPSHQVTQMGQEVILRCVPISNHLYFYWYRQILGQKVEFLVSFYNNEISEKSEIFDDQFSVERPDGSNFTLKIRSTKLEDSAMYFCASSLQGGNTEAFFGQGTRLTVV.

This clone was counted once. The V call is TRBV11-1, the J call TRBJ2-5, with 8 bases fitting TRBD1. The CDR3 spans 15 residues. CDR1 and CDR2 (germline): SGHAT, FQDESV (reference sequence). V lost 5 bases and J lost 3; bases outside the gene matches: 8. The CDR3 region is CASSPKTDREETQYF. The CDR3 DNA is TGTGCCAGCAGCCCGAAAACGGACAGGGAAGAGACCCAGTACTTC.

The chain links TRBV19 to TRBJ1-5; 10 positions agree with TRBD1. Germline V gene lookup returns CDR1 LNHDA and CDR2 SQIVND (reference sequence). V lost 6 bases and J lost 3; bases outside the gene matches: 5. The CDR3 extends over 15 amino acids. CDR3 in amino acids: CASSPGQGPNQPQHF. Written as DNA, the CDR3 is TGTGCCAGTAGCCCGGGACAGGGGCCCAATCAGCCCCAGCATTTT.

The J gene is TRBJ2-5, the V gene TRBV10-1; D gene uncertain. The V gene's germline CDR1 is WNHNN and CDR2 SYGVQD (reference sequence). Trimming cost V 0 bases and J 4 bases, with 9 bases left between them. This CDR3 comprises 14 residues. Here the CDR3 reads CASSESLLRETQYF. CDR3 DNA sequence: TGCGCCAGCAGTGAGTCCTTACTTCGAGAGACCCAGTACTTC.